This TCR beta chain emerged from a study of CD8 T cells in ankylosing spondylitis. The CDR3 loop spans 15 amino acids. Germline V gives CDR1 KGHSH, CDR2 LQKENI. The V end was cut by 0 bases, the J end by 4 bases, with 10 bases between. Many counts were recorded for this clonotype. MiXCR, applied by TCRdb to the 5' RACE reads, yields one record per CDR3 protein. This table holds roughly 100,000 distinct CDR3 sequences, 7.5% to 9% found once. Sequencing used blood, either unsorted or a sorted T cell fraction (not recorded which). This rearrangement joins TRBV18 to TRBJ2-1; D may be TRBD1 (5 bases). The receptor was isolated from a male donor with ankylosing spondylitis or in good health (not recorded which). The CDR3 loop reads CASSPPSTVYNEQFF. The CDR3 DNA follows: TGTGCCAGCTCACCACCTTCGACAGTTTACAATGAGCAGTTCTTC.